The 27 T cell receptor beta chains listed next were all sequenced from one sample in a study of pediatric ulcerative colitis (dated by TCRdb to between 2018 and 2020). Library creation used the immunoSEQ multiplex PCR assay. TCRdb stores this immuneACCESS table with in-frame sequences only. Part of the clones is absent; in the studies checked, under half of the shortfall reflects unresolved V genes, and no reason is known for the rest. The sample yields 30,000 to 40,000 clones; around 80% were counted once. Under 1.2% of the sample comes from the top ten. During colonoscopy, one to two pinch biopsies were obtained from the rectum for research purposes. The sequenced sample consisted of gut tissue. The receptor source for this set is a boy aged 10-17 years with mild ulcerative colitis.

V usage is TRBV4-1 and J usage is TRBJ1-1; D unresolved. Between the trimmed V and J ends, which lost 1 base and 0 bases, there was a span of 3 bases. Germline V gene lookup returns CDR1 MGHRA and CDR2 YSYEKL. The CDR3 length is 13 residues. CDR3 coding DNA: TGCGCCAGCAGCCAAGCGATGAACACTGAAGCTTTCTTT. Protein sequence: CASSQAMNTEAFF.

The chain employs TRBV4-2 and TRBJ2-7, with D possibly TRBD2 on 5 matching bases. Trimming pared 0 bases from V and 4 bases from J, leaving 10 bases between. Germline values: CDR1 LGHNA, CDR2 YNFKEQ. The CDR3 runs 14 residues. The CDR3 DNA follows: TGTGCCAGCAGCCAAGACCGGGAATTGTACGAGCAGTACTTC. Translation: CASSQDRELYEQYF.

The rearrangement links TRBV30 to TRBJ1-6; 9 positions match TRBD1. This CDR3 comprises 15 residues. J was trimmed by 10 bases and V by 2 bases; bases with no gene match: 9. Germline V gene sequence: CDR1 GTSNPN, CDR2 SVGIG (reference sequence). The CDR3 sequence is CAWSLSGQGPSPLHF. CDR3 coding DNA: TGTGCCTGGAGTCTTTCGGGACAGGGACCGTCACCCCTCCACTTT. The full variable domain, with the rest looked up from reference TRBV30 and TRBJ1-6, is SQTIHQWPATLVQPVGSPLSLECTVEGTSNPNLYWYRQAAGRGLQLLFYSVGIGQISSEVPQNLSASRPQDRQFILSSKKLLLSDSGFYLCAWSLSGQGPSPLHFGNGTRLTVT.

The rearrangement links TRBV11-3 to TRBJ1-2; D remains ambiguous. Germline loops: CDR1 SGHNT, CDR2 YENEEA. V gave up 4 bases and J gave up 8 bases, with 11 bases separating them. This CDR3 is built from 12 residues. The CDR3 DNA reads TGTGCCAGCAGCTGGGCCCCAGGCGGCTACACCTTC. As protein: CASSWAPGGYTF. Looking up the rest from reference TRBV11-3 and TRBJ1-2 gives the full variable domain: EAGVVQSPRYKIIEKKQPVAFWCNPISGHNTLYWYLQNLGQGPELLIRYENEEAVDDSQLPKDRFSAERLKGVDSTLKIQPAELGDSAVYLCASSWAPGGYTFGSGTRLTVV.

This chain connects TRBV4-1 to TRBJ1-2, with D tentatively TRBD1 (5 bases). The CDR3 spans 15 residues. Germline V gene lookup returns CDR1 MGHRA and CDR2 YSYEKL. The V end lost 5 bases, the J end lost 2 bases, and 15 bases lay between the germline ends. CDR3 loop: CASSSPGMRNYGYTF. CDR3 DNA: TGCGCCAGCAGCTCGCCAGGGATGAGAAACTATGGCTACACCTTC.

In DNA form, the CDR3 reads TGTGCCAGCAGCACACAGGGCGCCGGCAATCAGCCCCAGCATTTT. Its translation is CASSTQGAGNQPQHF. The chain recombines TRBV6-4 with TRBJ1-5, with D possibly being TRBD1 (6 bases). This CDR3 has 15 residues. Per the germline V gene, CDR1 is MRHNA and CDR2 is SNTAGT. V was cut by 6 bases and J by 2 bases, with 14 bases left in between.

The chain links TRBV5-8 to TRBJ1-1; D is ambiguous. Germline V gene lookup returns CDR1 SGHTS and CDR2 YDEGEE. The V and J ends lost 0 bases and 3 bases respectively, with 12 bases between them. This CDR3 is 15 amino acids long. This CDR3 is CASSLGEWRDTEAFF. CDR3 coding DNA: TGTGCCAGCAGCTTGGGAGAATGGCGGGACACTGAAGCTTTCTTT.

The chain links TRBV5-1 to TRBJ2-7; possible D gene TRBD1, 6 bases. The CDR3 is 16 amino acids. Trimming cost V 1 base and J 0 bases, with 14 bases left between them. In germline, CDR1 is SGHRS, CDR2 YFSETQ. The CDR3: CASSLRPRTASYEQYF. Here the CDR3 DNA reads TGCGCCAGCAGCTTGCGCCCCCGGACAGCCTCCTACGAGCAGTACTTC.

The V call is TRBV2, the J call TRBJ2-7, with 9 bases aligning to TRBD2. The CDR3 extends over 14 amino acids. Germline lookup yields CDR1 SNHLY and CDR2 FYNNEI. The V and J ends lost 8 bases and 2 bases, in that order; junction bases with no gene match: 7. The CDR3 loop is CASDSGGLTYEQYF. The CDR3 DNA is TGTGCCAGCGACAGCGGGGGGCTCACCTACGAGCAGTACTTC.

CDR3 residues: CASSSFGAEAFF. The CDR3, as DNA: TGTGCCAGCAGCTCGTTCGGGGCTGAAGCTTTCTTT. This rearrangement joins TRBV5-5 to TRBJ1-1; D gene unclear. The CDR3 has 12 amino acids. The germline V and J ends were trimmed by 3 bases and 6 bases, with 9 bases remaining between them. CDR1 and CDR2 from the germline V gene are SGHKS and YYEKEE (reference sequence).

The genes are TRBV6-5 and TRBJ1-2, with D perhaps TRBD1 (5 bases). V lost 5 bases, J lost 0 bases, and 10 bases lay in between. This CDR3 has 14 amino acids. CDR1 is MNHEY, CDR2 SVGAGI, per germline. CDR3 sequence (DNA): TGTGCCAGCAGTCACAGGAGCCCTAACTATGGCTACACCTTC. Translating gives CASSHRSPNYGYTF.

This clone was observed a single time. J is TRBJ2-7 and V is TRBV25-1; D is unclear. From germline, CDR1 is MGHDK and CDR2 SYGVNS. The V gene lost 5 bases and the J gene lost 2 bases, with 16 bases spanning the gap. There are 15 residues in the CDR3. For the CDR3, the DNA is TGTGCCAGCAGTTATTCAAAGGGCGTAACCTACGAGCAGTACTTC. Translation gives CASSYSKGVTYEQYF.

The chain combines TRBV7-2 with TRBJ2-1; TRBD2 agrees at 9 bases. The CDR3 spans 16 residues. CDR1 is SGHTA, CDR2 FQGNSA, per germline. V trimming: 5 bases; J trimming: 10 bases; junction bases outside the gene matches: 15. DNA for the CDR3: TGTGCCAGCAGCCGAAGGTCTGCCGCTAGCGGGGAAGAGCAGTTCTTC. Translating it yields CASSRRSAASGEEQFF.

V usage is TRBV15 and J usage is TRBJ1-4; D uncertain. The ends were cut back, 5 bases at V and 5 bases at J, with 9 bases in the middle. Germline assignment: CDR1 LNHNV and CDR2 YYDKDF (reference sequence). The CDR3 totals 13 residues. The CDR3 DNA sequence: TGTGCCACCAGCTCAAATATAAATGAAAAACTGTTTTTT. Encoded protein: CATSSNINEKLFF.

The gene calls are TRBV10-3 and TRBJ2-1; 8 bases are a match to TRBD1. Trimming at V came to 6 bases and at J to 8 bases, leaving 9 bases not matched to a gene. The CDR3 runs 14 residues. The germline V gene has CDR1 ENHRY and CDR2 SYGVKD. Here the CDR3 reads CAISPGQALYEQFF. For the CDR3, the DNA is TGTGCCATCAGCCCGGGACAGGCGCTTTATGAGCAGTTCTTC.

A word on this clone: Compared with germline, one end of the junction differs, possibly owing to a read error. The rearrangement uses TRBV11-2 and TRBJ2-7, with TRBD1 as a possible D gene (6 bases). From germline, CDR1 is SGHAT and CDR2 FQNNGV. The CDR3 sequence is 16 residues long. The CDR3 is CASSLGLGRGSNEQYF. The CDR3 region has the DNA TGTGCCAGCAGCTTAGGACTTGGCAGGGGCTCCAACGAGCAGTACTTC.

The CDR3 here is CASSEGYEQYF. CDR3 DNA sequence: TGTGCCAGCAGTGAGGGGTACGAGCAGTACTTC. The chain uses TRBV25-1 and TRBJ2-7; no firm D call. V dropped 3 bases and J dropped 4 bases, with 4 bases sitting between them. This CDR3 spans 11 amino acids. Germline values: CDR1 MGHDK, CDR2 SYGVNS.

The chain carries TRBV5-1 and TRBJ1-6; the D is unclear. Germline CDR1 SGHRS, CDR2 YFSETQ. V was trimmed by 4 bases and J by 6 bases, leaving 5 bases between them. The CDR3 runs to 12 residues. The CDR3 nucleotides read TGCGCCAGCAGCCGGATTAATTCACCCCTCCACTTT. It is translated as CASSRINSPLHF.

The genes are TRBV6-5 and TRBJ1-2; 9 bases are a match to TRBD1. This CDR3 has 14 amino acids. Looked up from germline, CDR1 is MNHEY and CDR2 is SVGAGI. Trimming cost V 2 bases and J 7 bases; bases outside gene matches: 5. The CDR3 spells CASSYQGQGSGYTF. The CDR3 DNA follows: TGTGCCAGCAGTTACCAGGGACAGGGCAGTGGCTACACCTTC.

The gene calls are TRBV7-8 and TRBJ1-2; tentative D call: TRBD1 (5 bases). CDR1 SGHVS and CDR2 FQNEAQ come from the germline V gene. Trimming pared 5 bases from V and 4 bases from J, leaving 14 bases between. CDR3 length equals 14 residues. The CDR3, as DNA: TGTGCCAGCAGCCCCCAGGGTGGGTTCTATGGCTACACCTTC. This translates into CASSPQGGFYGYTF.

In regard to this clone: Sequence at one end of the junction differs from germline and may be a read error. The rearrangement joins TRBV30 to TRBJ1-1; no clear D gene. This CDR3 contains 10 residues. Germline V gene data show CDR1 as GTSNPN and CDR2 as SVGIG (reference sequence). CDR3 sequence: CIGRNTEAFF. In nucleotides, the CDR3 is TGCATCGGACGGAACACTGAAGCTTTCTTT.

V usage is TRBV15 and J usage is TRBJ2-1; D may be TRBD1 (6 bases). The germline V gene has CDR1 LNHNV and CDR2 YYDKDF (reference sequence). With 4 bases removed from V and 6 bases from J, the gap between germline ends came to 13 bases. The CDR3 has 14 amino acids. CDR3 sequence reads: CATSTRQVSNEQFF. DNA for the CDR3: TGTGCCACCAGCACCCGACAGGTCAGCAATGAGCAGTTCTTC.

This clone was seen a single time. The chain combines TRBV6-6 with TRBJ1-1, with a weak D call TRBD1 (6 bases). The V end was cut by 6 bases, the J end by 11 bases, with 13 bases between. The CDR3 consists of 11 residues. Germline lookup yields CDR1 MNHNY and CDR2 SVGAGI (reference sequence). The CDR3 is CASRTGGNAFF. The CDR3 DNA reads TGTGCCAGCAGGACAGGAGGAAATGCTTTCTTT.

This rearrangement joins TRBV6-1 to TRBJ2-2; D is unresolved. CDR3 length: 13 residues. Trimming stripped 6 bases from V and 7 bases from J, with 12 bases between. Germline V CDR1 and CDR2: MNHNS, SASEGT. CDR3 DNA: TGTGCCAGCAGCATCTGGACGATCGGGGAGCTGTTTTTT. The encoded protein is CASSIWTIGELFF.

The J gene is TRBJ1-5, the V gene TRBV10-3; D gene ambiguous. The CDR3 has 14 residues. Trimming cost V 4 bases and J 0 bases, with 7 bases left between them. From germline, CDR1 is ENHRY and CDR2 SYGVKD. DNA of the CDR3: TGTGCCATCAGTGGTAGCTATAGCAATCAGCCCCAGCATTTT. Protein product: CAISGSYSNQPQHF.

The chain combines TRBV29-1 with TRBJ2-7, with D possibly TRBD1 on 6 matching bases. Germline CDR1 and CDR2: SQVTM and ANQGSEA. The V gene lost 3 bases and the J gene lost 3 bases, with 18 bases spanning the gap. CDR3 length equals 15 residues. Here the CDR3 DNA reads TGCAGCGTTGAGGGGGCGACCGGGACCCACTACGAGCAGTACTTC. Translating gives CSVEGATGTHYEQYF.

This rearrangement joins TRBV9 to TRBJ2-7; TRBD2 matches at 15 bases. This CDR3 contains 15 residues. The germline V gene has CDR1 SGDLS and CDR2 YYNGEE. V lost 4 bases and J lost 4; bases outside the gene matches: 3. CDR3: CASSPGTSGGYEQYF. The CDR3 DNA reads as TGTGCCAGCAGCCCGGGGACTAGCGGGGGGTACGAGCAGTACTTC.